These 25 T cell receptor beta chains originate from one sample sequenced in a study of beta chain features in type 1 diabetes. Findings and caveats of the study: Among all four CD4+ subsets, Type 1 diabetes patients had TCRB CDR3s that were moderately but significantly shorter.

These receptors have no identified antigens. Since all of the isolated RNA was reverse transcribed, expressed TCRB transcripts were what got sequenced. Produced via immunoSEQ multiplex PCR; TCRdb's table is partial and in-frame only. Altogether some 160,000 clones are present, about 9% being singletons, with the ten largest covering under 0.75%. The sequencing sample was made of central memory CD4+ T cells from blood. The receptor source for this set is a woman aged 30 to 39 with type 1 diabetes.

The chain couples TRBV7-9 to TRBJ2-7; perhaps TRBD2 as D (7 bases). The CDR3 contains 17 residues. CDR1 and CDR2 from the germline V gene are SEHNR and FQNEAQ (reference sequence). V shed 8 bases and J shed 0 bases, with 23 bases lying between them. CDR3 sequence reads: CASGGGIRDMNSYEQYF. The DNA of the CDR3 is TGTGCCAGCGGGGGGGGCATCCGGGACATGAACTCCTACGAGCAGTACTTC.

This clone showed up just a few times. The V and J genes are TRBV25-1 and TRBJ2-5; D perhaps matches TRBD1 (5 bases). The CDR3 is made up of 13 amino acids. Trimming stripped 10 bases from V and 1 base from J, with 13 bases between. CDR1 and CDR2 from the germline V gene are MGHDK and SYGVNS. Here the CDR3 reads CATRRTLQETQYF. The CDR3 DNA follows: TGTGCCACCAGACGGACACTCCAAGAGACCCAGTACTTC.

The V gene is TRBV19, the J gene TRBJ2-7; 9 bases agree with TRBD2. Germline lookup yields CDR1 LNHDA and CDR2 SQIVND (reference sequence). This CDR3 has 14 amino acids. The V gene end was trimmed by 3 bases and the J gene end by 5 bases; junction bases not matched to a gene: 5. The CDR3 sequence is CASSIAGGYDEQYF. DNA of the CDR3: TGTGCCAGTAGTATTGCGGGAGGGTACGACGAGCAGTACTTC.

V gene TRBV4-3 combines with J gene TRBJ2-1, with 14 bases identical to TRBD2. Per germline, CDR1 LGHNA and CDR2 YSLEER. The CDR3 is 15 amino acids. V dropped 6 bases and J dropped 7; count of bases not matched to a gene: 5. The CDR3 loop reads CASRGGLAGDNEQFF. The DNA of the CDR3 is TGCGCCAGCAGGGGGGGACTAGCGGGAGATAATGAGCAGTTCTTC.

The V gene is TRBV29-1, the J gene TRBJ2-3, with a possible D match to TRBD2 (6 bases). Germline V lookup: CDR1 SQVTM, CDR2 ANQGSEA. Between the trimmed V and J ends, which lost 3 bases and 5 bases, there was a span of 15 bases. This CDR3 spans 14 amino acids. CDR3 sequence (DNA): TGCAGCGTTGATCGGGGGATGGGGGGAGATACGCAGTATTTT. Residues: CSVDRGMGGDTQYF.

The chain carries TRBV19 and TRBJ2-7, with D tentatively TRBD2 (6 bases). The CDR3 extends over 18 amino acids. V lost 4 bases and J 3 bases, leaving 25 bases between the germline ends. The germline V gene encodes CDR1 LNHDA and CDR2 SQIVND (reference sequence). The CDR3 is CASSTSSAWRGSHYEQYF. CDR3 DNA sequence: TGTGCCAGTAGTACTTCGTCCGCATGGAGGGGCTCGCACTACGAGCAGTACTTC.

In this sample, this clone turned up a few times. V usage is TRBV5-1 and J usage is TRBJ2-7; D perhaps matches TRBD2 (6 bases). Looked up from germline, CDR1 is SGHRS and CDR2 is YFSETQ. The CDR3 runs 13 residues. V dropped 0 bases and J dropped 7 bases, with 11 bases sitting between them. Written as DNA, the CDR3 is TGCGCCAGCAGCTTGGAGGCGGGGTGGGAGCAGTACTTC. Translating gives CASSLEAGWEQYF.

This clone was seen only a few times. The gene calls are TRBV23-1 and TRBJ2-4, with D unresolved. TRBV23-1 is sorted into the ORF group, with uncertain function. This CDR3 is 15 amino acids long. Trimming left V 8 bases short and J 0 bases short, with 14 bases between. The DNA of the CDR3 is TGCGCCAGCTCTACTTCCCTTCTAGCCAAAAACATTCAGTACTTC. Residues: CASSTSLLAKNIQYF.

This clone was seen a handful of times. This chain uses TRBV5-1 with TRBJ2-1; TRBD2 matches at 8 bases. V trimming: 0 bases; J trimming: 7 bases; junction bases outside the gene matches: 3. Germline CDR1 is SGHRS and CDR2 is YFSETQ. The CDR3 has 14 residues. CDR3: CASSLGTSWNEQFF. In nucleotides, the CDR3 is TGCGCCAGCAGCTTGGGGACTAGCTGGAATGAGCAGTTCTTC.

This clone was picked up a small number of times. The chain links TRBV6-5 to TRBJ2-7, with TRBD1 as a possible D gene (7 bases). Germline loops: CDR1 MNHEY, CDR2 SVGAGI. Trimming cost V 0 bases and J 4 bases, with 13 bases left between them. This CDR3 contains 15 residues. The CDR3 DNA sequence: TGTGCCAGCAGTTACTCGACAGGGAGGCCATACGAGCAGTACTTC. Translated, it gives CASSYSTGRPYEQYF.

This clone was seen a handful of times. The rearrangement joins TRBV7-9 to TRBJ1-5; 7 bases are shared with TRBD1. Germline V lookup: CDR1 SEHNR, CDR2 FQNEAQ (reference sequence). The CDR3 is 14 amino acids. V shed 5 bases and J 3 bases; nucleotides not matched to a gene: 4. Written as DNA, the CDR3 is TGTGCCAGCAGCACCGGACAGGACAATCAGCCCCAGCATTTT. As protein: CASSTGQDNQPQHF.

The CDR3 loop reads CASSAGGRGHEQYF. CDR3 bases: TGTGCCAGCAGTGCGGGCGGGAGGGGCCACGAGCAGTACTTC. The rearrangement uses TRBV2 and TRBJ2-7; 9 bases agree with TRBD2. V shed 4 bases, J shed 5 bases, and the junction held 6 bases outside the gene matches. This CDR3 is built from 14 residues. Germline CDR1 and CDR2: SNHLY and FYNNEI.

This clone was counted only a few times. The chain has TRBV15 and TRBJ2-1; D is possibly TRBD2 (5 bases). Trimming took 5 bases from V and 7 from J, leaving 15 bases between them. Germline values: CDR1 LNHNV, CDR2 YYDKDF (reference sequence). CDR3 size: 14 residues. CDR3 DNA sequence: TGTGCCACCAGCTTGGGCCTTGGGGAGAATGAGCAGTTCTTC. The encoded protein is CATSLGLGENEQFF.

The chain has TRBV4-2 and TRBJ1-4, with D possibly TRBD1 on 6 matching bases. Germline V gives CDR1 LGHNA, CDR2 YNFKEQ. Trimming shortened V by 5 bases and J by 0 bases, and 13 bases separated the two germline ends. The CDR3 is made up of 16 amino acids. Here the CDR3 reads CASSTLTGSTNEKLFF. CDR3 in DNA: TGTGCCAGCAGCACCCTCACAGGGTCAACTAATGAAAAACTGTTTTTT.

This chain joins TRBV9 and TRBJ1-2; 7 positions agree with TRBD1. After removal of 0 bases from V and 8 bases from J, the junction contained 13 bases not matched to a gene. Germline V CDR1 and CDR2: SGDLS, YYNGEE. There are 16 residues in the CDR3. The DNA of the CDR3 is TGTGCCAGCAGCGTAGCTACAGGATGGCAGGGGGACGGCTACACCTTC. Residues: CASSVATGWQGDGYTF.

The chain has TRBV2 and TRBJ2-4; 9 bases align to TRBD2. In germline, CDR1 is SNHLY, CDR2 FYNNEI. The V gene end was trimmed by 10 bases and the J gene end by 3 bases; junction bases not matched to a gene: 10. This CDR3 spans 15 amino acids. CDR3 sequence (DNA): TGTGCCACCTGGACTAGCGTAGGCCTCAAAAACATTCAGTACTTC. Encoded protein: CATWTSVGLKNIQYF. The full variable domain, rest sourced from reference TRBV2 and TRBJ2-4, is EPEVTQTPSHQVTQMGQEVILRCVPISNHLYFYWYRQILGQKVEFLVSFYNNEISEKSEIFDDQFSVERPDGSNFTLKIRSTKLEDSAMYFCATWTSVGLKNIQYFGAGTRLSVL.

The chain combines TRBV9 with TRBJ2-7, with D uncertain. Looked up from germline, CDR1 is SGDLS and CDR2 is YYNGEE. Deletions cut 0 bases from V and 2 bases from J, with 12 bases between. The CDR3 totals 15 residues. In DNA, the CDR3 is TGTGCCAGCAGCGTAGGAGGTGGTGTAACCTACGAGCAGTACTTC. Its protein product is CASSVGGGVTYEQYF.

V usage is TRBV12-5 and J usage is TRBJ1-4; 8 bases line up with TRBD1. The CDR3 consists of 19 residues. After removal of 0 bases from V and 7 bases from J, the junction contained 16 bases not matched to a gene. Per germline, CDR1 LGHNT and CDR2 FRNRAP. The DNA for the CDR3 is TGTGCTAGTGGTTTGGTACCGGATGGGACAGGCAGAGTAGCTGAAAAACTGTTTTTT. Amino acid sequence: CASGLVPDGTGRVAEKLFF.

This clone was detected a few times. The genes are TRBV9 and TRBJ2-5; the match to TRBD2 covers 7 bases. The CDR3 is 15 amino acids. In germline, CDR1 is SGDLS, CDR2 YYNGEE. The V and J ends lost 0 bases and 4 bases, in that order; junction bases with no gene match: 6. The CDR3 here is CASSVAPAGIETQYF. The DNA of the CDR3 is TGTGCCAGCAGCGTAGCACCAGCGGGAATAGAGACCCAGTACTTC.

This clone was picked up many times. V gene TRBV2 combines with J gene TRBJ2-3, with 9 bases that match TRBD2. Germline V gene data show CDR1 as SNHLY and CDR2 as FYNNEI. The CDR3 spans 14 residues. V lost 5 bases and J lost 4; bases outside the gene matches: 4. The CDR3 sequence is CASSLAGWADTQYF. The CDR3 coding sequence is TGTGCCAGCAGTCTAGCGGGATGGGCAGATACGCAGTATTTT.

The table lists this clone with a few counts. The V call is TRBV5-1, the J call TRBJ1-2; 7 bases agree with TRBD1. V lost 4 bases, J lost 4 bases, and 7 bases stayed unmatched. CDR1 SGHRS and CDR2 YFSETQ come from the germline V gene. This CDR3 has 14 amino acids. CDR3 sequence (DNA): TGCGCCAGCAGCCCAAGGACAGGAGGCTATGGCTACACCTTC. This sequence encodes CASSPRTGGYGYTF. Looking up the rest from reference TRBV5-1 and TRBJ1-2 gives the full variable domain: KAGVTQTPRYLIKTRGQQVTLSCSPISGHRSVSWYQQTPGQGLQFLFEYFSETQRNKGNFPGRFSGRQFSNSRSEMNVSTLELGDSALYLCASSPRTGGYGYTFGSGTRLTVV.

The rearrangement uses TRBV5-4 and TRBJ1-2, with D possibly being TRBD1 (5 bases). Per the germline V gene, CDR1 is SGHNT and CDR2 is YYREEE (reference sequence). With 1 base removed from V and 3 bases from J, the gap between germline ends came to 7 bases. The CDR3 is made up of 13 amino acids. The CDR3 DNA reads TGTGCCAGCAGCTTGTCACAGGACTATGGCTACACCTTC. Translated, it gives CASSLSQDYGYTF.

Only a few counts were recorded for this clone. The J gene is TRBJ2-2, the V gene TRBV7-8; the match to TRBD1 covers 8 bases. The CDR3 covers 16 residues. Per the germline V gene, CDR1 is SGHVS and CDR2 is FQNEAQ. Trimming removed 5 bases from V and 0 bases from J; junction bases left unmatched: 5. This CDR3 is CASSHMGQANTGELFF. The CDR3 DNA sequence: TGTGCCAGCAGCCATATGGGACAGGCGAACACCGGGGAGCTGTTTTTT.

This clone was counted between two and nine times. This rearrangement joins TRBV9 to TRBJ1-5; TRBD1 might be the D (6 bases). V lost 4 bases and J 7 bases, leaving 12 bases between the germline ends. Looked up from germline, CDR1 is SGDLS and CDR2 is YYNGEE. This CDR3 is 13 amino acids long. The DNA of the CDR3 is TGTGCCAGCAGCTTGGCAGGGGCCCAGCCCCAGCATTTT. It encodes CASSLAGAQPQHF.

The chain links TRBV18 to TRBJ2-7; TRBD1 aligns across 7 bases. Germline CDR1 KGHSH, CDR2 LQKENI. V lost 0 bases and J lost 7; bases outside the gene matches: 9. The CDR3 runs to 15 residues. CDR3: CASSPPFQGDGEQYF. The CDR3 coding sequence is TGTGCCAGCTCACCACCGTTTCAGGGGGACGGAGAGCAGTACTTC.